This TCR beta chain was sequenced for a study of identical twins. Germline lookup yields CDR1 SQVTM and CDR2 ANQGSEA. The germline V and J ends were trimmed by 7 bases and 3 bases, with 15 bases remaining between them. This CDR3 is 13 amino acids long. There are a few counts of this clonotype. One entry per CDR3 protein results from TCRdb running MiXCR on the 5' RACE reads. Of around 490,000 distinct CDR3 sequences in the sample, roughly an eighth are singletons; the top ten hold more than 0.8%. The data also belong to a second study, concerning yellow fever vaccine responses in identical twins.

The rearrangement links TRBV29-1 to TRBJ1-2; D ambiguous. The sequenced sample consisted of CD4+ T cells sorted from blood. This sequence was found in a woman under 30 in good health. In DNA form, the CDR3 reads TGCAGCGCCGGAGGGTCGGGTGACTATGGCTACACCTTC. It is translated as CSAGGSGDYGYTF.